Listed here are 13 T cell receptor beta chains from one sample, sequenced in a study of naive and memory T cell subsets. Both TRBC1 and TRBC2 were covered by a beta constant-region primer of two equimolar oligonucleotides. The ligated cDNA underwent four PCR rounds using SP2 and nested alpha and beta constant-region primers. TCRdb itself ran the UMI-ligation and nested PCR reads through MiXCR, one entry per CDR3 protein. The repertoire holds about 150,000 distinct CDR3 sequences, with over 20% as singletons. Their recognized antigens are unknown. General study points: Naive repertoires, especially CD8, held a few larger clonotypes, possibly memory cells re-expressing CD45RA.

Sequenced sample: naive CD4+ T cells from blood. Every receptor here comes from a human donor in good health.

The chain carries TRBV7-2 and TRBJ2-4; D is perhaps TRBD1 (5 bases). V lost 5 bases to trimming and J lost 15 bases, with 14 bases between them. Per the germline V gene, CDR1 is SGHTA and CDR2 is FQGNSA. The length of the CDR3 is 11 residues. The CDR3 protein is CASSLGDGVYF. The CDR3 nucleotides read TGTGCCAGCAGCCTAGGGGATGGCGTGTACTTC. Full variable domain (outside the CDR3, taken from reference TRBV7-2 and TRBJ2-4): GAGVSQSPSNKVTEKGKDVELRCDPISGHTALYWYRQSLGQGLEFLIYFQGNSAPDKSGLPSDRFSAERTGGSVSTLTIQRTQQEDSAVYLCASSLGDGVYFGAGTRLSVL.

This clonotype was observed a few times. J is TRBJ2-2 and V is TRBV28, with TRBD1 identical over 8 bases. Per germline, CDR1 MDHEN and CDR2 SYDVKM. The CDR3 spans 17 residues. V lost 5 bases and J lost 1; bases outside the gene matches: 9. CDR3 in amino acids: CASSVYGQGVNTGELFF. CDR3 bases: TGTGCCAGCAGTGTCTACGGACAGGGTGTGAACACCGGGGAGCTGTTTTTT.

This clonotype was detected only a few times. The CDR3 DNA is TGCGCCAGCAGCTTCCAGGGCAGGGGTGAGCAGTTCTTC. Protein product: CASSFQGRGEQFF. This chain connects TRBV5-1 to TRBJ2-1, with TRBD1 as a possible D gene (6 bases). CDR1 is SGHRS, CDR2 YFSETQ, per germline. The CDR3 extends over 13 amino acids. Trimming stripped 2 bases from V and 9 bases from J, with 12 bases between.

This clonotype was counted a few times. The V gene is TRBV15, the J gene TRBJ2-2, with D tentatively TRBD2 (6 bases). V lost 2 bases to trimming and J lost 7 bases, with 17 bases between them. The CDR3 covers 16 residues. Germline CDR1 is LNHNV and CDR2 is YYDKDF (reference sequence). For the CDR3, the DNA is TGTGCCACCAGCAGACCCGGACTGCGGGGAGACGGGGAGCTGTTTTTT. It is translated as CATSRPGLRGDGELFF.

The chain joins TRBV28 to TRBJ2-5; TRBD2 aligns across 8 bases. Germline-derived CDR1 and CDR2 are MDHEN and SYDVKM. The length of the CDR3 is 16 residues. V lost 3 bases to trimming and J lost 4 bases; unmatched junction nucleotides: 10. This CDR3 reads CASSLGSRLAGETQYF. CDR3 DNA: TGTGCCAGCAGTTTGGGAAGTCGGCTAGCGGGAGAGACCCAGTACTTC.

The gene calls are TRBV19 and TRBJ2-2; maybe TRBD2 (7 bases). The V end was cut by 7 bases, the J end by 2 bases, with 17 bases between. Germline V gene lookup returns CDR1 LNHDA and CDR2 SQIVND (reference sequence). The CDR3 is 16 residues long. This chain's CDR3 is CASTPGGGFNTGELFF. Here the CDR3 DNA reads TGTGCCAGTACCCCTGGGGGGGGCTTTAACACCGGGGAGCTGTTTTTT.

This clonotype has a handful of counts. The J gene is TRBJ2-5, the V gene TRBV28, with D uncertain. The germline gives CDR1 MDHEN, CDR2 SYDVKM. This CDR3 has 12 amino acids. Deletions cut 5 bases from V and 4 bases from J, with 8 bases between. CDR3 sequence: CASSTPLETQYF. The CDR3 nucleotides read TGTGCCAGCAGTACGCCGCTAGAGACCCAGTACTTC.

This clonotype was seen a handful of times. The chain combines TRBV7-8 with TRBJ1-2; 10 bases are shared with TRBD1. Germline V gene lookup returns CDR1 SGHVS and CDR2 FQNEAQ. Trimming cost V 5 bases and J 2 bases; bases outside gene matches: 8. The CDR3 loop spans 16 amino acids. This CDR3 reads CASSPPRTGGNYGYTF. As DNA, the CDR3 is TGTGCCAGCAGCCCGCCCCGGACAGGGGGAAACTATGGCTACACCTTC. The full variable domain, in which reference TRBV7-8 and TRBJ1-2 provide the parts outside the CDR3, is GAGVSQSPRYKVAKRGQDVALRCDPISGHVSLFWYQQALGQGPEFLTYFQNEAQLDKSGLPSDRFFAERPEGSVSTLKIQRTQQEDSAVYLCASSPPRTGGNYGYTFGSGTRLTVV.

The chain uses TRBV20-1 and TRBJ2-3, with D hard to call. Germline V gene data show CDR1 as DFQATT and CDR2 as SNEGSKA (reference sequence). Trimming cost V 3 bases and J 2 bases, with 0 bases left between them. This CDR3 has 10 amino acids. The CDR3 protein is CSASTDTQYF. DNA of the CDR3: TGCAGTGCTAGCACAGATACGCAGTATTTT.

This clonotype turned up a few times. The chain combines TRBV5-1 with TRBJ2-3; D unresolved. Trimming shortened V by 1 base and J by 2 bases, and 8 bases separated the two germline ends. CDR3 length equals 14 residues. Germline V gene data show CDR1 as SGHRS and CDR2 as YFSETQ. The CDR3 DNA follows: TGCGCCAGCAGCTTGCCGGGCCCCACAGATACGCAGTATTTT. Amino acids: CASSLPGPTDTQYF.

A few counts support this clonotype. This chain's CDR3 is CASSTGTRDTQYF. CDR3 nucleotides: TGTGCCAGCAGCACGGGGACAAGAGATACGCAGTATTTT. The chain uses TRBV7-6 and TRBJ2-3, with D maybe TRBD1 (6 bases). The CDR3 runs 13 residues. The germline gives CDR1 SGHVS, CDR2 FNYEAQ. The ends were cut back, 5 bases at V and 5 bases at J, with 11 bases in the middle. Looking up the rest from reference TRBV7-6 and TRBJ2-3 gives the full variable domain: GAGVSQSPRYKVTKRGQDVALRCDPISGHVSLYWYRQALGQGPEFLTYFNYEAQQDKSGLPNDRFSAERPEGSISTLTIQRTEQRDSAMYRCASSTGTRDTQYFGPGTRLTVL.

There are a few counts of this clonotype. This chain connects TRBV27 to TRBJ1-1; unclear D gene. V was trimmed by 6 bases and J by 2 bases, leaving 10 bases between them. The CDR3 is 13 amino acids. CDR1 is MNHEY, CDR2 SMNVEV, per germline (reference sequence). The CDR3 reads CASSRQPNTEAFF. CDR3 in DNA: TGTGCCAGCAGCAGACAACCAAACACTGAAGCTTTCTTT.

V is TRBV6-5 and J is TRBJ1-2, with 11 bases aligning to TRBD1. The CDR3 has 15 amino acids. Losses at the gene ends were 2 bases for V and 8 bases for J; bases not matched to a gene: 7. Germline CDR1 is MNHEY and CDR2 is SVGAGI. The CDR3 here is CASSYLDRGLAGYTF. The CDR3 region has the DNA TGTGCCAGCAGTTACCTGGACAGGGGGCTGGCCGGCTACACCTTC.